These 27 T cell receptor beta chains share one sample of origin, sequenced in a study of blood T cell repertoires in COVID-19. Some clones are missing from TCRdb's copy, which holds only in-frame ones; the method was immunoSEQ multiplex PCR. The data contain about 240,000 clones, about four fifths of them singletons. Sequenced input: peripheral blood. These TCRs come from a man in his thirties or forties who had recovered from COVID-19.

V gene TRBV5-1 combines with J gene TRBJ2-1, with D tentatively TRBD2 (6 bases). Germline assignment: CDR1 SGHRS and CDR2 YFSETQ. With 5 bases removed from V and 6 bases from J, the gap between germline ends came to 15 bases. This CDR3 has 14 amino acids. CDR3 bases: TGCGCCAGCAGTATAACCAGCGGGTCCAATGAGCAGTTCTTC. It translates to CASSITSGSNEQFF.

The chain recombines TRBV5-6 with TRBJ1-5; D not resolved. Trimming removed 0 bases from V and 3 bases from J, with 16 bases in between. The CDR3 extends over 17 amino acids. Germline values: CDR1 SGHDT, CDR2 YYEEEE. The chain's CDR3 is CASSLAGSQAFNQPQHF. The CDR3 DNA sequence: TGTGCCAGCAGCTTGGCGGGGAGCCAGGCCTTCAATCAGCCCCAGCATTTT.

The table lists this clone with a count of one. The chain carries TRBV29-1 and TRBJ2-1, with TRBD1 matching over 7 bases. With 4 bases clipped from V and 8 bases from J, the junction kept 5 bases outside the gene matches. There are 12 residues in the CDR3. The V gene's germline CDR1 is SQVTM and CDR2 ANQGSEA. The DNA of the CDR3 is TGCAGCGTTGGGCAGGGGGTCCATGAGCAGTTCTTC. Translated: CSVGQGVHEQFF.

This rearrangement joins TRBV5-4 to TRBJ1-6, with 8 bases lining up with TRBD1. Germline trimming cut 7 bases from V and 10 bases from J; bases unmatched to any gene: 7. The CDR3 loop spans 13 amino acids. Germline assignment: CDR1 SGHNT and CDR2 YYREEE (reference sequence). CDR3 amino acids: CASGRQGQSPLHF. The CDR3 nucleotides are TGTGCCAGCGGCCGACAGGGGCAATCACCCCTCCACTTT.

The rearrangement joins TRBV19 to TRBJ2-2, with D possibly TRBD2 on 5 matching bases. The V and J ends lost 6 bases and 3 bases respectively, with 8 bases between them. The V gene's germline CDR1 is LNHDA and CDR2 SQIVND (reference sequence). The CDR3 is made up of 13 amino acids. The CDR3 reads CASRQRDTGELFF. Written as DNA, the CDR3 is TGTGCCAGTAGGCAGAGGGACACCGGGGAGCTGTTTTTT.

CDR3 region: CSVQAMTTNTEAFF. CDR3 in DNA: TGCAGCGTCCAAGCTATGACAACAAACACTGAAGCTTTCTTT. V gene TRBV29-1 combines with J gene TRBJ1-1, with D hard to call. This CDR3 has 14 residues. CDR1 is SQVTM, CDR2 ANQGSEA, per germline. V was trimmed by 6 bases and J by 2 bases, leaving 16 bases between them.

The CDR3 DNA follows: TGTGCCAGCAGCCAAATCGTTAGCGGGGGGCTCTCCTACGAGCAGTACGTC. This translates into CASSQIVSGGLSYEQYV. V is TRBV4-2 and J is TRBJ2-7; 10 bases map to TRBD2. Germline-derived CDR1 and CDR2 are LGHNA and YNFKEQ. J gave up 0 bases and V 2 bases, and 7 bases lay outside the gene matches. The CDR3 is made up of 17 amino acids.

The chain employs TRBV7-9 and TRBJ1-3; no definite D call. CDR3 length: 17 amino acids. The V end was cut by 0 bases, the J end by 0 bases, with 12 bases between. Germline assignment: CDR1 SEHNR and CDR2 FQNEAQ (reference sequence). The CDR3 spells CASSLAGSKASGNTIYF. The CDR3 DNA is TGTGCCAGCAGCTTAGCGGGGAGCAAGGCCTCTGGAAACACCATATATTTT. Full variable domain (missing parts from reference TRBV7-9 and TRBJ1-3): DTGVSQNPRHKITKRGQNVTFRCDPISEHNRLYWYRQTLGQGPEFLTYFQNEAQLEKSRLLSDRFSAERPKGSFSTLEIQRTEQGDSAMYLCASSLAGSKASGNTIYFGEGSWLTVV.

This clone was seen a single time. This chain connects TRBV5-1 to TRBJ2-1; D is unclear. Trimming stripped 4 bases from V and 4 bases from J, with 18 bases between. This CDR3 is 16 amino acids long. Germline V gives CDR1 SGHRS, CDR2 YFSETQ. The CDR3 coding sequence is TGCGCCAGCAGCCCCACAGCCGTTTCTGGGTACAATGAGCAGTTCTTC. This encodes CASSPTAVSGYNEQFF.

This clone was detected many times. The chain joins TRBV9 to TRBJ1-2; the match to TRBD1 covers 7 bases. Trimming cost V 0 bases and J 5 bases; bases outside gene matches: 1. The CDR3 covers 13 residues. Germline lookup yields CDR1 SGDLS and CDR2 YYNGEE. CDR3 DNA sequence: TGTGCCAGCAGCGTAGGGGGACAGTATGGCTACACCTTC. Its translation: CASSVGGQYGYTF.

This chain joins TRBV6-1 and TRBJ2-3; 12 nucleotides align to TRBD2. V was clipped by 0 bases and J by 2 bases; unmatched bases: 9. This CDR3 spans 19 amino acids. The germline CDR1 and CDR2 sequences are MNHNS and SASEGT. This CDR3 reads CASSEAASGGGPDTDTQYF. Here the CDR3 DNA reads TGTGCCAGCAGTGAAGCGGCTAGCGGGGGGGGGCCGGACACAGATACGCAGTATTTT.

This chain joins TRBV7-2 and TRBJ2-7; D call uncertain. In germline, CDR1 is SGHTA, CDR2 FQGNSA. This CDR3 region has 12 residues. V gave up 1 base and J gave up 3 bases, with 4 bases separating them. CDR3 in amino acids: CASSLDNYEQYF. CDR3 in DNA: TGTGCCAGCAGCTTAGATAACTACGAGCAGTACTTC.

Comment on this clone: Other DNA sequences of this sample code for an identical CDR3. V gene TRBV2 combines with J gene TRBJ1-5; a possible D gene is TRBD1 (6 bases). This CDR3 spans 13 amino acids. CDR1 is SNHLY and CDR2 is FYNNEI in the germline V gene. The V gene lost 6 bases and the J gene lost 2 bases, with 8 bases spanning the gap. The DNA for the CDR3 is TGTGCCAGCAGCAGACAGGGCAATCAGCCCCAGCATTTT. It yields the protein CASSRQGNQPQHF.

In its sample, this clone was seen once. The chain employs TRBV5-1 and TRBJ2-1, with TRBD2 matching 7 bases. J was trimmed by 0 bases and V by 4 bases; bases with no gene match: 4. The CDR3 loop spans 15 amino acids. In germline, CDR1 is SGHRS, CDR2 YFSETQ. In nucleotides, the CDR3 is TGCGCCAGCAGCCCCTCTAGCGGCTCCTACAATGAGCAGTTCTTC. The encoded protein is CASSPSSGSYNEQFF.

The genes are TRBV7-9 and TRBJ1-1; D uncertain. The CDR3 spans 15 residues. Trimming stripped 1 base from V and 5 bases from J, with 14 bases between. CDR1 is SEHNR and CDR2 is FQNEAQ in the germline V gene (reference sequence). Here the CDR3 reads CASSLDLFGVTEAFF. The CDR3 DNA reads as TGTGCCAGCAGCTTAGACCTGTTTGGAGTGACTGAAGCTTTCTTT.

The chain joins TRBV27 to TRBJ1-1, with D unresolved. The CDR3 spans 14 residues. Germline V gives CDR1 MNHEY, CDR2 SMNVEV (reference sequence). V lost 5 bases and J 6 bases, leaving 16 bases between the germline ends. As DNA, the CDR3 is TGTGCCAGCAGTCCCGAATCTATTGTGGCTGAAGCTTTCTTT. Translation gives CASSPESIVAEAFF.

This chain uses TRBV2 with TRBJ2-5; maybe TRBD2 (6 bases). Germline V gene lookup returns CDR1 SNHLY and CDR2 FYNNEI. This CDR3 has 11 residues. V was clipped by 7 bases and J by 5 bases, with 8 bases between them. The DNA for the CDR3 is TGTGCCAGCATGGAGGGGGAGACCCAGTACTTC. The encoded protein is CASMEGETQYF. The variable domain in full, completed from reference TRBV2 and TRBJ2-5, reads EPEVTQTPSHQVTQMGQEVILRCVPISNHLYFYWYRQILGQKVEFLVSFYNNEISEKSEIFDDQFSVERPDGSNFTLKIRSTKLEDSAMYFCASMEGETQYFGPGTRLLVL.

Only a few counts were recorded for this clone. This CDR3 reads CASSVDRSSYNSPLHF. Written as DNA, the CDR3 is TGCGCCAGCAGCGTGGACAGGAGCTCCTATAATTCACCCCTCCACTTT. This chain connects TRBV5-1 to TRBJ1-6, with 7 bases that match TRBD1. The CDR3 runs 16 residues. Germline V gives CDR1 SGHRS, CDR2 YFSETQ. Trimming took 4 bases from V and 0 from J; bases not matched to a gene: 4.

The CDR3 DNA reads as TGTGCCAGCAGCTTAGGCGGGACAGGCACCGGGGAGCTGTTTTTT. Translated: CASSLGGTGTGELFF. This chain links TRBV13 with TRBJ2-2; 8 positions agree with TRBD1. This CDR3 spans 15 amino acids. Trimming removed 0 bases from V and 4 bases from J; junction bases left unmatched: 1. Germline V gene data show CDR1 as PRHDT and CDR2 as FYEKMQ (reference sequence).

The chain uses TRBV25-1 and TRBJ1-5, with a possible D match to TRBD1 (6 bases). V lost 3 bases and J lost 3, with 12 bases in between. Germline CDR1 is MGHDK and CDR2 is SYGVNS. This CDR3 has 15 residues. CDR3 coding DNA: TGTGCCAGCAGTGACGGACAGACTTTCAATCAGCCCCAGCATTTT. Protein sequence: CASSDGQTFNQPQHF.

CDR3 sequence (DNA): TGTGCCAGCCCCCCGTCGGTCGATACGCAGTATTTT. It codes for CASPPSVDTQYF. The V call is TRBV2, the J call TRBJ2-3; no firm D call. The germline gives CDR1 SNHLY, CDR2 FYNNEI. The V and J ends lost 8 bases and 6 bases respectively, with 12 bases between them. This CDR3 has 12 residues.

This CDR3 reads CASSQRRETQYF. Here the CDR3 DNA reads TGCGCCAGCAGTCAAAGGAGAGAGACCCAGTACTTC. The chain recombines TRBV23-1 with TRBJ2-5; D ambiguous. TRBV23-1 is placed among ORFs of uncertain function. Deletions cut 2 bases from V and 4 bases from J, with 5 bases between. The CDR3 is 12 amino acids.

The J gene is TRBJ2-5, the V gene TRBV7-9; 9 nucleotides align to TRBD1. This CDR3 has 17 residues. V dropped 3 bases and J dropped 5; count of bases not matched to a gene: 13. Per germline, CDR1 SEHNR and CDR2 FQNEAQ (reference sequence). CDR3 bases: TGTGCCAGCAGCTTTATCCGGTACAGGGGGCGCCCCGAGACCCAGTACTTC. Translated, it gives CASSFIRYRGRPETQYF. The variable domain in full, with the rest retrieved from reference TRBV7-9 and TRBJ2-5, is DTGVSQNPRHKITKRGQNVTFRCDPISEHNRLYWYRQTLGQGPEFLTYFQNEAQLEKSRLLSDRFSAERPKGSFSTLEIQRTEQGDSAMYLCASSFIRYRGRPETQYFGPGTRLLVL.

This chain links TRBV6-1 with TRBJ1-5; D is uncertain. The CDR3 totals 16 residues. Trimming shortened V by 3 bases and J by 4 bases, and 16 bases separated the two germline ends. Germline V gene data show CDR1 as MNHNS and CDR2 as SASEGT. CDR3 nucleotides: TGTGCCAGCAGTGATAACCGGCTGCGGAGGAATCAGCCCCAGCATTTT. This sequence encodes CASSDNRLRRNQPQHF.

The rearrangement uses TRBV28 and TRBJ2-7, with 12 bases matching TRBD2. CDR3 size: 16 residues. V gave up 4 bases and J gave up 6 bases; unmatched junction bases: 10. In germline, CDR1 is MDHEN, CDR2 SYDVKM. Here the CDR3 DNA reads TGTGCCAGCAGTTCCCCGACTAGCGGGGGATCGCTCGAGCAGTACGTC. Translating it yields CASSSPTSGGSLEQYV.

This chain joins TRBV18 and TRBJ1-1; D uncertain. Germline V CDR1 and CDR2: KGHSH, LQKENI. V lost 2 bases, J lost 0 bases, and 7 bases lay in between. The CDR3 runs 14 residues. The CDR3 here is CASSPSGMNTEAFF. The CDR3 nucleotides are TGTGCCAGCTCACCATCGGGGATGAACACTGAAGCTTTCTTT.

The genes are TRBV5-1 and TRBJ2-1, with 8 bases that match TRBD2. The J segment lost 9 bases and the V segment lost 2 bases, leaving 7 bases of the junction unmatched. This CDR3 region has 14 residues. Looked up from germline, CDR1 is SGHRS and CDR2 is YFSETQ. The CDR3 reads CASSLDGGASEQFF. DNA for the CDR3: TGCGCCAGCAGCTTAGACGGGGGGGCCTCTGAGCAGTTCTTC.